Shown below are 2 T cell receptor beta chains from a single sample sequenced in a study of response to subunit inactivated influenza vaccine. One entry per CDR3 protein results from TCRdb running MiXCR on the RT-PCR reads. The sample lists roughly 700,000 distinct CDR3 sequences; about 15% were seen once. Sequenced here: PBMCs from blood, sampled around 14 days before vaccination. Receptors were obtained from a man between 45 and 60 years old who received an inactivated influenza vaccine.

This clonotype was counted between two and nine times. This chain uses TRBV29-1 with TRBJ1-2; D remains unclear. Germline CDR1 is SQVTM and CDR2 is ANQGSEA. This CDR3 is 15 amino acids long. Deletions cut 3 bases from V and 1 base from J, with 15 bases between. Written as DNA, the CDR3 is TGCAGCGTTGAGGGCGGGGTCCGCCTTAACTATGGCTACACCTTC. Encoded protein: CSVEGGVRLNYGYTF.

V usage is TRBV7-9 and J usage is TRBJ2-1; 11 bases are shared with TRBD2. This CDR3 region has 16 residues. CDR1 and CDR2 (germline): SEHNR, FQNEAQ (reference sequence). Trimming cost V 5 bases and J 4 bases; bases outside gene matches: 7. The CDR3 sequence is CASSPSGRLKYNEQFF. Written as DNA, the CDR3 is TGTGCCAGCAGCCCTAGCGGGAGGTTAAAATACAATGAGCAGTTCTTC.